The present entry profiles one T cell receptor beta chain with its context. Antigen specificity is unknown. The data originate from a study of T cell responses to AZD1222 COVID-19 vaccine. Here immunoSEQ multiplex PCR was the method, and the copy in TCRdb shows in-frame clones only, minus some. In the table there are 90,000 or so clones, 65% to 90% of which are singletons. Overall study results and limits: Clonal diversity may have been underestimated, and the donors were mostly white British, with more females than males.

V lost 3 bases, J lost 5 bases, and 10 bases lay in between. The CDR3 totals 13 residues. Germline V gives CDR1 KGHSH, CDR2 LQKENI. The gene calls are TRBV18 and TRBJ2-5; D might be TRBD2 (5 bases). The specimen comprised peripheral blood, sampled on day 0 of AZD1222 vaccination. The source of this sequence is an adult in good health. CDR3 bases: TGTGCCAGCTCACCGACCGGCGGGGAGACCCAGTACTTC. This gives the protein CASSPTGGETQYF.